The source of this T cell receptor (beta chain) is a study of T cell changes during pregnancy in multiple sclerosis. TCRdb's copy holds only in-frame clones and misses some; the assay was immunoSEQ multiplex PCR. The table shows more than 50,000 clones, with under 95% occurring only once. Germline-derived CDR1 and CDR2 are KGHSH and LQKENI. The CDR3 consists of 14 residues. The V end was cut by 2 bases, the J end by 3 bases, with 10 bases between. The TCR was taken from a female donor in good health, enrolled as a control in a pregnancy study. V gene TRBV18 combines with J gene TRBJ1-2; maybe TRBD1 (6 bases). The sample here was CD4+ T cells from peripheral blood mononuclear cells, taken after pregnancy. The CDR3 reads CASSPISGDYGYTF. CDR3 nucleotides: TGTGCCAGCTCACCAATATCAGGGGACTATGGCTACACCTTC.